A selection of T cell receptor beta chains follows, all from one sample in a study of cytomegalovirus exposure and HLA in healthy donors. The protocol was immunoSEQ multiplex PCR, while the TCRdb copy is restricted to in-frame clones and leaves out a portion. The table shows more than 140,000 clones, with about 80% occurring only once. Sequencing used PBMCs. The receptors originated from a man aged 30-40 years in good health and CMV-seropositive. Each CDR3 is given with its conserved first and last residue. Fields, in order: J gene, V gene, D gene, clone size, CDR3 DNA, CDR3 protein. D genes are given only for firm matches. A row's size may be missing; if present it is once, few, many or a size class.

>TRBJ1-1|TRBV19|.|.
TGTGCCAGTAGTATCGGCGGGGTGGTGGGAACAGTGAACACTGAAGCTTTCTTT
CASSIGGVVGTVNTEAFF
>TRBJ2-7|TRBV7-2|.|.
TGTGCCAGCAGCTTAGGCGCTGGGGGCGCGTACGAGCAGTACTTC
CASSLGAGGAYEQYF
>TRBJ1-1|TRBV27|TRBD1|.
TGTGCCAGCAGTCTAGAGACAGGGAGGACTGAAGCTTTCTTT
CASSLETGRTEAFF
>TRBJ2-7|TRBV5-6|.|.
TGTGCCAGCAGCTGGGGAGCTTACGAGCAGTACTTC
CASSWGAYEQYF
>TRBJ2-7|TRBV5-6|.|once
TGTGCCAGCAGCTATAGACAGGCCCCCCACGAGCAGTACTTC
CASSYRQAPHEQYF
>TRBJ1-6|TRBV5-1|TRBD1|few
TGCGCCAGCCGCCCAGGGACAGGGGGCTTCGGATCACCCCTCCACTTT
CASRPGTGGFGSPLHF
>TRBJ2-1|TRBV11-2|.|.
TGTGCCAGCAGCTTAGAAGGGGGACCATACAATGAGCAGTTCTTC
CASSLEGGPYNEQFF
>TRBJ1-1|TRBV9|.|.
TGTGCCAGCAGCGAGGGACTGTTTAACGGTAAAGCTTTCTTT
CASSEGLFNGKAFF
>TRBJ1-4|TRBV4-3|TRBD1|.
TGCGCCAGCAGAAGGGGGCACGGTGAAAAACTGTTTTTT
CASRRGHGEKLFF
>TRBJ1-5|TRBV6-1|TRBD1|.
TGTGCCAGTCAACAGGGGACAGGTAATCAGCCCCAGCATTTT
CASQQGTGNQPQHF
>TRBJ1-2|TRBV6-5|.|.
TGTGCCAGCAGTTACCAGGGCCGGAACTATGGCTACACCTTC
CASSYQGRNYGYTF
>TRBJ1-6|TRBV19|.|few
TGTGCCAGTAGTATAGAGCCCCTCGGCAGGGGCGTCTCACCCCTCCACTTT
CASSIEPLGRGVSPLHF
>TRBJ2-7|TRBV6-1|.|.
TGTGCCAGCCTACATTGGAGCGGAGATTTGGAGCAGTACTTC
CASLHWSGDLEQYF
>TRBJ1-4|TRBV11-2|.|.
TGTGCCAGCAGCTTAGATTGGTACAGGGCTGACGAAAAACTGTTTTTT
CASSLDWYRADEKLFF
>TRBJ2-7|TRBV28|.|.
TGTGCCAGCAGTAGAACTCCCTACGAGCAGTACTTC
CASSRTPYEQYF
>TRBJ2-7|TRBV5-1|.|.
TGCGCCAGCAGGGCGGACAGCTCCTACGAGCAGTACTTC
CASRADSSYEQYF
>TRBJ2-5|TRBV5-4|.|.
TGTGCCAGCAGCCACCGGGACCAAGAGACCCAGTACTTC
CASSHRDQETQYF
>TRBJ2-1|TRBV4-1|TRBD2|.
TGCGCCAGCAGCCAAGAGGGAAGCGGGGGGCTGTACAATGAGCAGTTCTTC
CASSQEGSGGLYNEQFF
>TRBJ2-6|TRBV6-1|.|once
TGTGCCAGCACGGGTCGAGAAGGGGCCAACGTCCTGACTTTC
CASTGREGANVLTF
>TRBJ1-5|TRBV5-6|.|.
TGTGCCAGCAGCCTCGGGAATCTTGTAAGTCAGCCCCAGCATTTT
CASSLGNLVSQPQHF
>TRBJ1-2|TRBV5-6|.|.
TGTGCCAGCAGCAAGGCCGGGACACTCGCTCGCTATGGCTACACCTTC
CASSKAGTLARYGYTF
>TRBJ2-7|TRBV16|.|.
TGTGCCAGCAGCCGAAGTAGCGGTTCATCCTACGAGCAGTACTTC
CASSRSSGSSYEQYF
>TRBJ1-5|TRBV7-2|.|.
TGTGCCAGCAGCTTAGTAGGGGCGTCTCAGCCCCAGCATTTT
CASSLVGASQPQHF
>TRBJ2-7|TRBV7-6|.|few
TGTGCCAGCAGCCCTAAATGGGGAGGCTCCTACGAGCAGTACTTC
CASSPKWGGSYEQYF
>TRBJ2-7|TRBV6-5|TRBD1|.
TGTGCCAGCAGCCAACAGGGGACGGCTCCCTACGAGCAGTACTTC
CASSQQGTAPYEQYF
>TRBJ1-5|TRBV7-9|.|.
TGTTCCAGCAGCCACATAACAGAGGGTTGGAGCAATCAGCCCCAGCATTTT
CSSSHITEGWSNQPQHF
>TRBJ2-3|TRBV5-4|.|.
TGTGCCAGCAGCCCCGACGGGAACCCCACAGATACGCAGTATTTT
CASSPDGNPTDTQYF
>TRBJ1-1|TRBV18|.|few
TGTGCCAGCTCACCAGGAGGTTTTTCGTACACTGAAGCTTTCTTT
CASSPGGFSYTEAFF
>TRBJ2-7|TRBV9|TRBD2|.
TGTGCCAGCAGCGCGGGGGCGGGAGGGCCAACCTACGAGCAGTACTTC
CASSAGAGGPTYEQYF
>TRBJ2-7|TRBV28|TRBD2|.
TGTGCCAGCAGTTTAGAGGTAGCGGGACCCCTCGAGCAGTACTTC
CASSLEVAGPLEQYF
>TRBJ1-3|TRBV4-3|.|.
TGCGCCAGCAGCCAAGATGTCGGCTCTGGAAACACCATATATTTT
CASSQDVGSGNTIYF
>TRBJ2-7|TRBV29-1|TRBD2|.
TGCAGCGGGGGACTAGCGGGAAATGAGCAGTACTTC
CSGGLAGNEQYF
>TRBJ2-3|TRBV5-4|.|.
TGTGCCAGCAGCTTGGCCGTGACAGCTAGCACAGATACGCAGTATTTT
CASSLAVTASTDTQYF
>TRBJ1-5|TRBV19|.|.
TGTGCCAGTAGTATCCCAGGAAGCCAGCCCCAGCATTTT
CASSIPGSQPQHF
>TRBJ1-4|TRBV4-1|.|once
TGCGCCAGCAGCCTAAGGGACGGGGGGTTTGAAAAACTGTTTTTT
CASSLRDGGFEKLFF
>TRBJ2-7|TRBV28|.|.
TGTGCCAGCAGTTTGCGCGGCTACGAGCAGTACTTC
CASSLRGYEQYF
>TRBJ1-1|TRBV7-9|.|once
TGTGCCAGCATACGTAGTACAGGAAACACTGAAGCTTTCTTT
CASIRSTGNTEAFF
>TRBJ2-3|TRBV28|TRBD2|.
TGTGCCAGCAGTATCACCGCACTAGCGGGGGCCCGGCTAGATCAGTATTTT
CASSITALAGARLDQYF
>TRBJ2-3|TRBV4-1|TRBD2|.
TGCGCCAGCAGCCAGAGATCTAGCGGTCGCACAGATACGCAGTATTTT
CASSQRSSGRTDTQYF
>TRBJ1-5|TRBV6-1|TRBD1|.
TGTGCCAGCAGGAGGGATCAGGGGGCCAATCAGCCCCAGCATTTT
CASRRDQGANQPQHF
>TRBJ1-1|TRBV5-1|.|once
TGCGCCAGCAGCTGGACGGGGATGAACACTGAAGCTTTCTTT
CASSWTGMNTEAFF
>TRBJ2-5|TRBV7-9|TRBD1|once
TGTTCCAGCAGCTCGGTCGGGACAGGGGAAGAGACCCAGTACTTC
CSSSSVGTGEETQYF
>TRBJ2-6|TRBV11-2|.|.
TGTGCCAGCAGCTTAGGGGCGTACTCCTCTGGGGCCAACGTCCTGACTTTC
CASSLGAYSSGANVLTF
>TRBJ2-2|TRBV10-1|.|.
TGCGCCAGCAGTGACGGGACTTACACCGGGGAGCTGTTTTTT
CASSDGTYTGELFF
>TRBJ2-1|TRBV28|TRBD2|.
TGTGCCAGCAGCGGACTAGCAGACAATGAGCAGTTCTTC
CASSGLADNEQFF
>TRBJ1-1|TRBV14|.|.
TGTGCCGGCAGCCAAGGTGTCTCCAGGTTAAACACTGAAGCTTTCTTT
CAGSQGVSRLNTEAFF
>TRBJ2-2|TRBV5-6|TRBD2|.
TGTGCCAGCAGCCCCGGTGGAAAGCGGGGACGTACCGGGGAGCTGTTTTTT
CASSPGGKRGRTGELFF
>TRBJ2-7|TRBV5-6|TRBD1|.
TGTGCCAGCAGCTTGGGACAGGGGTCCTACGAGCAGTACTTC
CASSLGQGSYEQYF
>TRBJ1-3|TRBV6-1|.|.
TGTGCCAGCAGAACACAGGGAGTCCTTGGAAACACCATATATTTT
CASRTQGVLGNTIYF
>TRBJ2-7|TRBV27|.|.
TGTGCCAGCAGTTTAAGTGGCAGTTACGAGCAGTACTTC
CASSLSGSYEQYF
>TRBJ1-1|TRBV30|.|few
TGTGCCTGGAGGGAGGAATTGAACACTGAAGCTTTCTTT
CAWREELNTEAFF
>TRBJ1-5|TRBV27|TRBD1|.
TGTGCCAGCAGGAAACAGGGGAATCAGCCCCAGCATTTT
CASRKQGNQPQHF
>TRBJ2-3|TRBV7-2|.|few
TGTGCCAGCAGCTTAGCTCAGGGCACAGATACGCAGTATTTT
CASSLAQGTDTQYF